The 20 T cell receptor beta chains reported below all come from one sample, sequenced in a study of T cell responses to AZD1222 COVID-19 vaccine. Data came from immunoSEQ multiplex PCR; TCRdb stores just in-frame clones and leaves some out. This sample yields roughly 140,000 clones, of which approximately 91% are seen a single time; about 2% belongs to the top ten. Source: peripheral blood, taken 28 days after the second AZD1222 dose. Receptor source: an adult who received the AZD1222 COVID-19 vaccine.

The V and J genes are TRBV5-6 and TRBJ1-1, with D unresolved. Per the germline V gene, CDR1 is SGHDT and CDR2 is YYEEEE. The ends were cut back, 2 bases at V and 8 bases at J, with 10 bases in the middle. This CDR3 region has 12 residues. This CDR3 reads CASSLEWGEAFF. In DNA, the CDR3 is TGTGCCAGCAGCTTAGAGTGGGGAGAAGCTTTCTTT.

In nucleotides, the CDR3 is TGTGCCAGCAGTGCTAGGAATCAGCCCCAGCATTTT. Residues: CASSARNQPQHF. The chain joins TRBV6-2 or TRBV6-3 to TRBJ1-5, with D unclear. This CDR3 region has 12 residues. Germline lookup yields CDR1 MNHEY and CDR2 SVGEGT. Trimming took 5 bases from V and 4 from J, leaving 6 bases between them.

The chain combines TRBV5-6 with TRBJ1-3; TRBD1 agrees at 10 bases. In germline, CDR1 is SGHDT, CDR2 YYEEEE. Losses at the gene ends were 4 bases for V and 0 bases for J; bases not matched to a gene: 1. CDR3 length: 15 residues. The CDR3 protein is CASSDRGHSGNTIYF. The CDR3, as DNA: TGTGCCAGCAGCGACAGGGGGCACTCTGGAAACACCATATATTTT.

This clone was recorded once. The chain has TRBV19 and TRBJ1-1, with D maybe TRBD1 (5 bases). Between the trimmed V and J ends, which lost 5 bases and 6 bases, there was a span of 16 bases. This CDR3 comprises 14 residues. CDR1 is LNHDA, CDR2 SQIVND, per germline (reference sequence). CDR3: CASSPRAGPPEAFF. CDR3 DNA sequence: TGTGCCAGTAGTCCCCGGGCAGGGCCCCCTGAAGCTTTCTTT.

This chain joins TRBV7-9 and TRBJ1-1; 7 bases match TRBD1. The V gene end was trimmed by 5 bases and the J gene end by 5 bases; junction bases not matched to a gene: 5. This CDR3 is 13 amino acids long. Per germline, CDR1 SEHNR and CDR2 FQNEAQ (reference sequence). CDR3 sequence: CASSINRGTEAFF. The CDR3 DNA reads as TGTGCCAGCAGCATAAACAGGGGTACTGAAGCTTTCTTT.

This clone has a single count. This chain connects TRBV28 to TRBJ2-5; D possibly corresponds to TRBD2 (6 bases). V was pared by 4 bases and J by 7 bases, with 13 bases between. Looked up from germline, CDR1 is MDHEN and CDR2 is SYDVKM. The CDR3 runs to 13 residues. The CDR3 reads CASSSGAWGTQYF. As DNA, the CDR3 is TGTGCCAGCAGTTCGGGAGCTTGGGGGACCCAGTACTTC.

The chain carries TRBV12-3 or TRBV12-4 and TRBJ2-5, with D unclear. V was cut by 1 base and J by 1 base, with 4 bases left in between. This CDR3 region has 13 residues. CDR3 nucleotides: TGTGCCAGCAGTTTAGTTGTCCAAGAGACCCAGTACTTC. Protein product: CASSLVVQETQYF.

The chain is built from TRBV3-1 (or the pseudogene TRBV3-2) and TRBJ1-3; a weak D match, TRBD1 (6 bases). The ends were cut back, 4 bases at V and 1 base at J, with 8 bases in the middle. The length of the CDR3 is 14 residues. The V gene's germline CDR1 is LGHDT and CDR2 YNNKEL (reference sequence). The chain's CDR3 is CASSPTGSGNTIYF. The CDR3 DNA follows: TGTGCCAGCAGCCCCACAGGGTCTGGAAACACCATATATTTT.

This chain connects TRBV19 to TRBJ1-5; D ambiguous. Between the trimmed V and J ends, which lost 3 bases and 1 base, there was a span of 10 bases. Germline loops: CDR1 LNHDA, CDR2 SQIVND (reference sequence). This CDR3 is 15 amino acids long. Here the CDR3 reads CASSMSPLSNQPQHF. The CDR3 DNA follows: TGTGCCAGTAGTATGAGCCCGCTGAGCAATCAGCCCCAGCATTTT.

This chain joins TRBV9 and TRBJ2-1; D is possibly TRBD1 or TRBD2 (5 bases each). The CDR3 runs to 15 residues. Trimming removed 4 bases from V and 9 bases from J, with 20 bases in between. The germline CDR1 and CDR2 sequences are SGDLS and YYNGEE. The CDR3 loop reads CASSLNTGLQGEQFF. CDR3 bases: TGTGCCAGCAGCTTAAATACGGGGCTCCAAGGTGAGCAGTTCTTC.

V is TRBV7-9 and J is TRBJ2-3; either TRBD1 or TRBD2 may supply D (5 bases each). Trimming pared 4 bases from V and 0 bases from J, leaving 11 bases between. CDR3 length: 15 amino acids. Germline-derived CDR1 and CDR2 are SEHNR and FQNEAQ (reference sequence). CDR3 amino acids: CASSSPGLSTDTQYF. The CDR3 nucleotides read TGTGCCAGCAGCTCCCCGGGGCTTAGCACAGATACGCAGTATTTT. Full variable domain (missing parts from reference TRBV7-9 and TRBJ2-3): DTGVSQNPRHKITKRGQNVTFRCDPISEHNRLYWYRQTLGQGPEFLTYFQNEAQLEKSRLLSDRFSAERPKGSFSTLEIQRTEQGDSAMYLCASSSPGLSTDTQYFGPGTRLTVL.

The chain uses TRBV4-2 and TRBJ1-2; a possible D gene is TRBD1 (6 bases). Germline CDR1 and CDR2: LGHNA and YNFKEQ. Trimming pared 4 bases from V and 4 bases from J, leaving 13 bases between. The CDR3 sequence is 14 residues long. In nucleotides, the CDR3 is TGTGCCAGCAGCCCAGGCCCCAGGGGCTATGGCTACACCTTC. Translating gives CASSPGPRGYGYTF.

The CDR3 region has the DNA TGCAGCGTTGTGTTCCCTTCCTACGAGCAGTACTTC. It encodes CSVVFPSYEQYF. V gene TRBV29-1 combines with J gene TRBJ2-7, with no clear D. The CDR3 covers 12 residues. Germline CDR1 SQVTM, CDR2 ANQGSEA. Trimming left V 4 bases short and J 1 base short, with 8 bases between.

The chain carries TRBV7-8 and TRBJ1-1; weak D call: TRBD1 (5 bases). This CDR3 region has 16 residues. In germline, CDR1 is SGHVS, CDR2 FQNEAQ. Trimming removed 5 bases from V and 4 bases from J, with 20 bases in between. The CDR3 DNA reads as TGTGCCAGCAGCCTCCTTAGGGGTGCGCGCGGCACTGAAGCTTTCTTT. Translated: CASSLLRGARGTEAFF.

J is TRBJ1-5 and V is TRBV18; D may be TRBD1 (6 bases). Germline CDR1 KGHSH, CDR2 LQKENI. This CDR3 has 16 amino acids. Trimming shortened V by 2 bases and J by 1 base, and 12 bases separated the two germline ends. CDR3 residues: CASSPSAGASNQPQHF. DNA for the CDR3: TGTGCCAGCTCACCATCTGCAGGGGCGAGCAATCAGCCCCAGCATTTT.

The chain carries TRBV9 and TRBJ2-2; 11 positions match TRBD2. The CDR3 has 18 residues. V lost 0 bases to trimming and J lost 6 bases; unmatched junction nucleotides: 10. The germline CDR1 and CDR2 sequences are SGDLS and YYNGEE. CDR3 bases: TGTGCCAGCAGCGTAGGTAGCGGGGGGGCCAAAAGAGCCGGGGAGCTGTTTTTT. It yields the protein CASSVGSGGAKRAGELFF.

The chain has TRBV18 and TRBJ2-1; tentatively, D is TRBD1 (5 bases). Germline CDR1 KGHSH, CDR2 LQKENI. V shed 2 bases and J shed 1 base, with 9 bases lying between them. The length of the CDR3 is 15 residues. DNA of the CDR3: TGTGCCAGCTCACCAGACAGTTTATCCTACAATGAGCAGTTCTTC. This codes for CASSPDSLSYNEQFF.

Only one count was recorded for this clone. The chain couples TRBV6-6 to TRBJ2-3; D possibly uses TRBD1 or TRBD2 (6 bases each). Deletions cut 2 bases from V and 5 bases from J, with 14 bases between. Per the germline V gene, CDR1 is MNHNY and CDR2 is SVGAGI (reference sequence). The CDR3 has 15 residues. CDR3 DNA sequence: TGTGCCAGCAGTTACCAGAGGGGGGCTGGAGATACGCAGTATTTT. Encoded protein: CASSYQRGAGDTQYF.

The chain recombines TRBV24-1 with TRBJ2-7, with D perhaps TRBD1 (6 bases). CDR3 size: 14 residues. Trimming took off 7 bases at V and 4 bases at J, with 16 bases between the two ends. Per germline, CDR1 KGHDR and CDR2 SFDVKD. CDR3 sequence: CATSPSQGPYEQYF. CDR3 in DNA: TGTGCCACCAGCCCTTCACAGGGACCTTACGAGCAGTACTTC.

This clone was counted a few times. The chain carries TRBV7-9 and TRBJ2-7; 7 nucleotides agree with TRBD2. This CDR3 spans 17 amino acids. Germline CDR1 is SEHNR and CDR2 is FQNEAQ (reference sequence). V trimming: 6 bases; J trimming: 0 bases; junction bases outside the gene matches: 14. CDR3 DNA: TGTGCCAGCAGTTCATTCTTCGGGGGGTCCCGCTCCTACGAGCAGTACTTC. This encodes CASSSFFGGSRSYEQYF.